These 26 T cell receptor beta chains were all obtained from the same sample, sequenced in a study of cytomegalovirus exposure and HLA in healthy donors (dated 2017 in TCRdb). The receptor library was made with the immunoSEQ multiplex PCR assay. For the multiplex PCR, a mixture combining 60 forward primers for TCR Vbeta segments and 13 reverse primers for TCR Jbeta segments was used. The clones in this table, taken by TCRdb from immuneACCESS, are in-frame only. Not every clone is retained; where verified, under half of the shortfall comes from an unresolved V gene, and the cause of the rest is unknown. The sample records around 120,000 clones, more than 75% of which are singletons. 1.8% of the sample rests with the top ten. Sequencing was performed on PBMCs. All receptors come from a man aged 18 to 29 in good health and CMV-seronegative.

This clone was seen more than once but under ten times. The chain recombines TRBV7-8 with TRBJ2-7; 7 nucleotides match TRBD2. Trimming took 4 bases from V and 7 from J; bases not matched to a gene: 4. The CDR3 extends over 12 amino acids. The germline CDR1 and CDR2 sequences are SGHVS and FQNEAQ. CDR3 DNA: TGTGCCAGCAGCTCAGCGGGGAGGGAGCAGTACTTC. This gives the protein CASSSAGREQYF.

The chain carries TRBV7-9 and TRBJ2-5, with D possibly matching TRBD2 (5 bases). The length of the CDR3 is 15 residues. CDR1 is SEHNR, CDR2 FQNEAQ, per germline (reference sequence). V was pared by 1 base and J by 3 bases, with 12 bases between. The CDR3 region is CASSLGRREKETQYF. CDR3 coding DNA: TGTGCCAGCAGCTTAGGGCGACGGGAAAAAGAGACCCAGTACTTC.

A few counts support this clone. The chain combines TRBV12-5 with TRBJ1-2; D is unresolved. Germline-derived CDR1 and CDR2 are LGHNT and FRNRAP. V dropped 5 bases and J dropped 8 bases, with 12 bases sitting between them. This CDR3 has 12 amino acids. The CDR3 loop reads CASGENLRGYTF. CDR3 nucleotide sequence: TGTGCTAGTGGTGAGAATTTGCGCGGCTACACCTTC. The full variable domain, in which reference TRBV12-5 and TRBJ1-2 provide the parts outside the CDR3, is DARVTQTPRHKVTEMGQEVTMRCQPILGHNTVFWYRQTMMQGLELLAYFRNRAPLDDSGMPKDRFSAEMPDATLATLKIQPSEPRDSAVYFCASGENLRGYTFGSGTRLTVV.

This clone was counted a single time. The chain employs TRBV7-9 and TRBJ2-7; possible D gene TRBD2, 6 bases. CDR1 SEHNR and CDR2 FQNEAQ come from the germline V gene (reference sequence). The CDR3 has 14 residues. Trimming pared 3 bases from V and 4 bases from J, leaving 13 bases between. The CDR3 bases are TGTGCCAGCAGCTTTCTCGCGGGGACTTACGAGCAGTACTTC. Translating gives CASSFLAGTYEQYF.

V is TRBV2 and J is TRBJ1-6, with 7 bases identical to TRBD1. V dropped 4 bases and J dropped 3; count of bases not matched to a gene: 3. The CDR3 totals 15 residues. Germline CDR1 SNHLY, CDR2 FYNNEI. The CDR3 protein is CASSVDRDYNSPLHF. DNA of the CDR3: TGTGCCAGCAGTGTCGACAGGGACTATAATTCACCCCTCCACTTT.

V and J are TRBV5-1 and TRBJ2-2; 7 positions agree with TRBD2. With 5 bases clipped from V and 5 bases from J, the junction kept 3 bases outside the gene matches. Germline CDR1 and CDR2: SGHRS and YFSETQ. CDR3 length: 13 residues. CDR3 residues: CASRLGGTGELFF. DNA of the CDR3: TGCGCCAGCAGGCTCGGGGGGACCGGGGAGCTGTTTTTT.

The V call is TRBV27, the J call TRBJ2-6; the D is unclear. Germline CDR1 MNHEY, CDR2 SMNVEV (reference sequence). V shed 0 bases and J shed 0 bases, with 6 bases lying between them. The CDR3 sequence is 16 residues long. Written as DNA, the CDR3 is TGTGCCAGCAGTTTATCGCCAGGCTCTGGGGCCAACGTCCTGACTTTC. Protein sequence: CASSLSPGSGANVLTF.

V usage is TRBV5-1 and J usage is TRBJ1-4; perhaps TRBD1 as D (6 bases). Germline V gene sequence: CDR1 SGHRS, CDR2 YFSETQ. Trimming took 6 bases from V and 2 from J, leaving 8 bases between them. The CDR3 loop spans 13 amino acids. The CDR3 is CASTTGTNEKLFF. DNA for the CDR3: TGCGCCAGCACCACAGGGACTAATGAAAAACTGTTTTTT.

J is TRBJ1-1 and V is TRBV19, with D maybe TRBD1 (6 bases). V was cut by 1 base and J by 0 bases, with 12 bases left in between. Germline assignment: CDR1 LNHDA and CDR2 SQIVND (reference sequence). The CDR3 extends over 16 amino acids. The CDR3 reads CASSIGTANLNTEAFF. In nucleotides, the CDR3 is TGTGCCAGTAGTATAGGGACAGCTAATCTGAACACTGAAGCTTTCTTT.

The chain uses TRBV19 and TRBJ2-1; TRBD2 agrees at 12 bases. Trimming at V came to 6 bases and at J to 7 bases, leaving 13 bases not matched to a gene. This CDR3 has 17 amino acids. CDR1 is LNHDA and CDR2 is SQIVND in the germline V gene (reference sequence). CDR3 nucleotides: TGTGCCAGTAGCAATCCCGGGACTAGCGGGCGAGGAAATGAGCAGTTCTTC. Residues: CASSNPGTSGRGNEQFF.

V usage is TRBV7-9 and J usage is TRBJ1-4; 8 nucleotides agree with TRBD1. V was pared by 2 bases and J by 7 bases, with 9 bases of the junction left unmatched. The length of the CDR3 is 16 residues. CDR1 is SEHNR, CDR2 FQNEAQ, per germline (reference sequence). The CDR3 here is CASSLQGQGKTEKLFF. The CDR3 DNA reads as TGTGCCAGCAGCTTACAAGGACAGGGAAAGACTGAAAAACTGTTTTTT.

This chain's CDR3 is CASSQEYGLAGGRYNEQFF. CDR3 sequence (DNA): TGCGCCAGCAGCCAAGAATACGGGCTAGCGGGGGGCCGATACAATGAGCAGTTCTTC. This rearrangement joins TRBV4-3 to TRBJ2-1; 11 nucleotides agree with TRBD2. Germline CDR1 is LGHNA and CDR2 is YSLEER. Losses at the gene ends were 0 bases for V and 4 bases for J; bases not matched to a gene: 11. The CDR3 contains 19 residues.

The V and J genes are TRBV29-1 and TRBJ2-1, with D possibly matching TRBD1 (6 bases). This CDR3 is 14 amino acids long. Trimming took off 0 bases at V and 2 bases at J, with 8 bases between the two ends. Germline values: CDR1 SQVTM, CDR2 ANQGSEA. This chain's CDR3 is CSVEDGGAYNEQFF. The CDR3 nucleotides are TGCAGCGTTGAAGATGGGGGCGCCTACAATGAGCAGTTCTTC.

The chain has TRBV11-2 and TRBJ2-3; 8 nucleotides line up with TRBD2. The CDR3 has 15 residues. From germline, CDR1 is SGHAT and CDR2 FQNNGV. V was clipped by 5 bases and J by 2 bases; unmatched bases: 6. The CDR3 loop reads CASSLRGGNTDTQYF. As DNA, the CDR3 is TGTGCCAGCAGCCTGCGCGGGGGGAACACAGATACGCAGTATTTT.

CDR3 loop: CASSQEGESEAFF. The CDR3 DNA is TGCGCCAGCAGCCAAGAAGGGGAAAGTGAAGCTTTCTTT. This rearrangement joins TRBV4-1 to TRBJ1-1; tentatively, D is TRBD1 (5 bases). In germline, CDR1 is MGHRA, CDR2 YSYEKL. The length of the CDR3 is 13 residues. Trimming stripped 0 bases from V and 7 bases from J, with 9 bases between.

This clone was observed a single time. V is TRBV2 and J is TRBJ2-7; 12 bases fit TRBD1. This CDR3 comprises 15 residues. From germline, CDR1 is SNHLY and CDR2 FYNNEI. The V gene end was trimmed by 3 bases and the J gene end by 5 bases; junction bases not matched to a gene: 5. Here the CDR3 reads CASSDWDRGQHEQYF. The CDR3 bases are TGTGCCAGCAGTGATTGGGACAGGGGGCAACACGAGCAGTACTTC.

This clone was seen a single time. The chain recombines TRBV27 with TRBJ2-3; D ambiguous. Germline CDR1 reads MNHEY; CDR2 reads SMNVEV (reference sequence). Between the trimmed V and J ends, which lost 3 bases and 4 bases, there was a span of 8 bases. CDR3 length equals 13 residues. CDR3 residues: CASSLSVSDTQYF. In nucleotides, the CDR3 is TGTGCCAGCAGTTTGAGCGTTTCAGATACGCAGTATTTT.

The V gene is TRBV6-6, the J gene TRBJ1-1; no definite D call. The CDR3 length is 15 residues. In germline, CDR1 is MNHNY, CDR2 SVGAGI (reference sequence). Trimming stripped 2 bases from V and 3 bases from J, with 13 bases between. CDR3 nucleotide sequence: TGTGCCAGCAGTTACACTAGAGGGAAGGACACTGAAGCTTTCTTT. This translates into CASSYTRGKDTEAFF.

Only a few counts were recorded for this clone. The chain couples TRBV7-9 to TRBJ2-1; the match to TRBD2 covers 9 bases. The CDR3 consists of 11 residues. Germline CDR1 is SEHNR and CDR2 is FQNEAQ (reference sequence). The V and J ends lost 3 bases and 15 bases, in that order; junction bases with no gene match: 3. The CDR3 DNA reads TGTGCCAGCAGCTTGCTAGCGGGGTCGTTCTTC. It specifies CASSLLAGSFF. The variable domain in full, completed from reference TRBV7-9 and TRBJ2-1, reads DTGVSQNPRHKITKRGQNVTFRCDPISEHNRLYWYRQTLGQGPEFLTYFQNEAQLEKSRLLSDRFSAERPKGSFSTLEIQRTEQGDSAMYLCASSLLAGSFFGPGTRLTVL.

With regard to this clone: This sample also contains other DNA sequences that code for the same CDR3. The gene calls are TRBV7-2 and TRBJ1-1; 7 bases are a match to TRBD1. V trimming: 4 bases; J trimming: 1 base; junction bases outside the gene matches: 3. This CDR3 has 14 residues. Germline CDR1 and CDR2: SGHTA and FQGNSA. This CDR3 is CASSSWTGNTEAFF. The CDR3 DNA reads as TGTGCCAGCAGCTCCTGGACAGGGAACACTGAAGCTTTCTTT.

The chain employs TRBV7-9 and TRBJ2-5; D not resolved. CDR1 SEHNR and CDR2 FQNEAQ come from the germline V gene (reference sequence). The CDR3 length is 13 residues. Trimming shortened V by 6 bases and J by 2 bases, and 10 bases separated the two germline ends. CDR3 sequence (DNA): TGTGCCAGCAGTAGCACCCCGCAAGAGACCCAGTACTTC. This sequence encodes CASSSTPQETQYF.

V and J are TRBV9 and TRBJ2-7; D not certain. Per the germline V gene, CDR1 is SGDLS and CDR2 is YYNGEE. This CDR3 is 14 amino acids long. The germline V and J ends were trimmed by 0 bases and 0 bases, with 7 bases remaining between them. CDR3 sequence: CASSVGANSYEQYF. CDR3 bases: TGTGCCAGCAGCGTAGGGGCGAACTCCTACGAGCAGTACTTC.

This sequence joins TRBV5-1 and TRBJ1-2; D uncertain. The CDR3 runs to 15 residues. CDR1 and CDR2 from the germline V gene are SGHRS and YFSETQ. V gave up 4 bases and J gave up 0 bases, with 13 bases separating them. CDR3 DNA sequence: TGCGCCAGCAGCGGAGCCCTAGTTTCTAACTATGGCTACACCTTC. As protein: CASSGALVSNYGYTF.

This chain connects TRBV5-1 to TRBJ2-3; 15 bases line up with TRBD2. CDR3 length: 16 residues. Germline values: CDR1 SGHRS, CDR2 YFSETQ. V gave up 7 bases and J gave up 0 bases; unmatched junction bases: 3. CDR3 DNA: TGCGCCAGCCGGACTAGCGGGGGGGCGAGCACAGATACGCAGTATTTT. Translating gives CASRTSGGASTDTQYF.

The chain carries TRBV27 and TRBJ2-3, with 11 bases lining up with TRBD2. V shed 8 bases and J 4 bases; nucleotides not matched to a gene: 14. The germline V gene has CDR1 MNHEY and CDR2 SMNVEV (reference sequence). This CDR3 contains 17 residues. CDR3 residues: CASGGTSGPPGADTQYF. In DNA form, the CDR3 reads TGTGCCAGCGGCGGGACTAGCGGCCCTCCCGGGGCAGATACGCAGTATTTT.

This rearrangement joins TRBV5-4 to TRBJ2-1, with 7 bases aligning to TRBD2. CDR1 is SGHNT and CDR2 is YYREEE in the germline V gene (reference sequence). The V and J ends lost 1 base and 10 bases, in that order; junction bases with no gene match: 8. CDR3 length: 14 residues. The CDR3 protein is CASSLPGGRVEQFF. CDR3 bases: TGTGCCAGCAGCTTGCCGGGGGGTAGGGTGGAGCAGTTCTTC. The entire variable domain, with the rest obtained from reference TRBV5-4 and TRBJ2-1, is as follows: ETGVTQSPTHLIKTRGQQVTLRCSSQSGHNTVSWYQQALGQGPQFIFQYYREEENGRGNFPPRFSGLQFPNYSSELNVNALELDDSALYLCASSLPGGRVEQFFGPGTRLTVL.